This note documents a single T cell receptor (beta chain) sequence. The CDR3 consists of 12 residues. The V end lost 5 bases, the J end lost 4 bases, and 7 bases lay between the germline ends. Germline-derived CDR1 and CDR2 are SGHTA and FQGTGA. These data are taken from a study of blood T cell repertoires in COVID-19. For the study at large: The study drew acute and convalescent COVID-19 samples from the United States, Italy and Spain.

Here immunoSEQ multiplex PCR was the method, and the copy in TCRdb shows in-frame clones only, minus some. The sample carries 150,000 to 200,000 clones, around 79% recorded once. V gene TRBV7-3 combines with J gene TRBJ2-3; the D is unclear. This receptor was obtained from a man between 60 and 75 years old with active or convalescent COVID-19. The sample comprised peripheral blood. The CDR3 loop is CASSVGADTQYF. CDR3 DNA sequence: TGTGCCAGCAGCGTAGGAGCAGATACGCAGTATTTT.